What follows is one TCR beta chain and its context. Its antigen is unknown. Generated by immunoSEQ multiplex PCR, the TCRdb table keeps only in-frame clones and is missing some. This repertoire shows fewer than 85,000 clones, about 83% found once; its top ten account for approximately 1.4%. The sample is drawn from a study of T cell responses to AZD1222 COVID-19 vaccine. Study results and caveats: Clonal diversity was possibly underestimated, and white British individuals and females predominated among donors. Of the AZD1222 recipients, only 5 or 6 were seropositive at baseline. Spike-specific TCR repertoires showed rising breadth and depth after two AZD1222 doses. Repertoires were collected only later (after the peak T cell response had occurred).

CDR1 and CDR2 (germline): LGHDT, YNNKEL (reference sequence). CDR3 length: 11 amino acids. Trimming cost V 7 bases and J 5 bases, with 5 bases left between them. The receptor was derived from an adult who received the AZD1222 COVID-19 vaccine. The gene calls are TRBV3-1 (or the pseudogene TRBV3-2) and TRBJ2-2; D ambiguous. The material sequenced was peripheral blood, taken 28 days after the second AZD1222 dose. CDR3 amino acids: CASNQTGELFF. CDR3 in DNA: TGTGCCAGCAACCAGACCGGGGAGCTGTTTTTT.